Given below is one TCR beta chain in context. No antigen is known for it. Per-base qualities were not stored, and no clone one base away is much larger. This sample stems from a study of blood T cell repertoires in COVID-19 (dated by TCRdb to the early 2020s). Background on the whole study: Collaborator samples came from the United States, Italy and Spain and covered acute and convalescent phases of COVID-19. The prospective study material was composed of cDNA or gDNA derived from T cells, B-cell-depleted T cells, or PBMCs. The dataset comprised deeply sampled blood TCRbeta repertoires from subjects exposed to, actively infected with, or recovered from COVID-19. The repertoires were made available in a free public database intended to serve as a resource for research on the immune response to SARS-CoV-2. Samples came from the ongoing ImmuneRACE study (first 160 participants) plus 1,254 subjects from 6 global collaborators. A de-identified subject ID, COVID-19 status, age in years and sex were almost always included in the sample metadata. HLA class I and class II types, where available, came from metadata supplied by the sample provider rather than from assay-based typing. On the study overall, not on this receptor specifically: The amount of clinical and demographic metadata varied by source and participant and was provided uncurated.

Measured from the cysteine to the phenylalanine, the CDR3 is 13 residues long. Only the CDR3 DNA is retained, 39 bases long and in frame from the first base. Per the germline V gene, LGHNA is the CDR1 and YSLEER is the CDR2. V was cut back by 0 bases and J by 7 bases, leaving a gap of 9 bases between them. One collaborating source in Seattle enrolled patients during active infection and followed them longitudinally through the course of disease. The collaborating institutions used their own protocols to collect whole blood in K2EDTA tubes. For TCRbeta analysis, collaborators shipped samples as frozen whole blood, isolated PBMCs, or DNA extracted from either of those sample types. TCRbeta CDR3 regions were amplified from genomic DNA using the immunoSEQ Assay, a bias-controlled multiplex PCR. The authors' analysis ran thus. Within the assay, amplification of reference gene primers was used to estimate how many nucleated cells each sample contained. To quantify the absolute abundance of each unique TCRbeta CDR3 rearrangement, sequence reads were collapsed and filtered. Productive Simpson clonality was computed per sample as the square root of Simpson's diversity index over productive rearrangements. TCRdb's version of the immuneACCESS table is confined to in-frame rearrangements and falls short of the full clone set. An unresolved V gene accounts for under half of the shortfall where checked; the remainder is of unknown origin. From that table come the V and J calls and clone size; the DNA was used to work out D and trimming. The sample includes some 290,000 clones, with about 90% observed a single time. Around 1% of the sample belongs to the ten largest clones.

In this chain, TRBV4-3 is recombined with TRBJ1-2; the D gene is perhaps TRBD1, on 5 matching bases. The sample consisted of peripheral blood. The origin of this receptor is a middle-aged woman with COVID-19, enrolled during active disease. The CDR3 here reads CASSQERGTGYTF. The sequenced DNA: TGCGCCAGCAGCCAAGAACGGGGGACTGGCTACACCTTC.